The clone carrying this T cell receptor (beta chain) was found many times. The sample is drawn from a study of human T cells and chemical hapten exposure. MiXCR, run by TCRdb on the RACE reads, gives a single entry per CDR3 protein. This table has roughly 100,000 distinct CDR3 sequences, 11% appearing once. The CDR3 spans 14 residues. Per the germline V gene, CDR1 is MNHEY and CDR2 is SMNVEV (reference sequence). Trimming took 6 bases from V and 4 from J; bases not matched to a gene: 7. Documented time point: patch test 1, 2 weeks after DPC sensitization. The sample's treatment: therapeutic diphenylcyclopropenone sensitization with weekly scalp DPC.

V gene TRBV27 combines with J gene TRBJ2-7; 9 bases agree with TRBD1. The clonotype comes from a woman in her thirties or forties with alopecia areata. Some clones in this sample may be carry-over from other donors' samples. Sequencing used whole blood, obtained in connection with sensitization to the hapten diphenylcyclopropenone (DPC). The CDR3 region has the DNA TGTGCCAGCAGAAGTGGAGGACAGGGGTACGAGCAGTACTTC. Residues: CASRSGGQGYEQYF.